The clone carrying this TCR beta chain was observed at least ten times. The entry originates in a study of T-cell reconstitution after alpha-beta-depleted transplantation in children. The CDR3 covers 13 residues. V gave up 0 bases and J gave up 3 bases, with 7 bases separating them. Germline V gene lookup returns CDR1 SGHRS and CDR2 YFSETQ. The TCRbeta library incorporated unique molecular identifiers. Each CDR3 protein is one row after TCRdb ran MiXCR on the PCR reads. The table includes 500,000 or so distinct CDR3 sequences, 10% to 12% detected once. Sequencing was performed on PBMCs, mostly from graft donor cells, taken 180 days after TCRalphabeta/CD19-depleted stem cell transplant. The V and J genes are TRBV5-1 and TRBJ2-7; D gene ambiguous. This receptor was obtained from a female patient between 2 and 15 years old who had a stem cell transplant for aplastic anemia, so the T cells may come from the graft donor. CDR3 sequence: CASSLDSLYEQYF. CDR3 nucleotides: TGCGCCAGCAGCTTGGACTCGCTCTACGAGCAGTACTTC.